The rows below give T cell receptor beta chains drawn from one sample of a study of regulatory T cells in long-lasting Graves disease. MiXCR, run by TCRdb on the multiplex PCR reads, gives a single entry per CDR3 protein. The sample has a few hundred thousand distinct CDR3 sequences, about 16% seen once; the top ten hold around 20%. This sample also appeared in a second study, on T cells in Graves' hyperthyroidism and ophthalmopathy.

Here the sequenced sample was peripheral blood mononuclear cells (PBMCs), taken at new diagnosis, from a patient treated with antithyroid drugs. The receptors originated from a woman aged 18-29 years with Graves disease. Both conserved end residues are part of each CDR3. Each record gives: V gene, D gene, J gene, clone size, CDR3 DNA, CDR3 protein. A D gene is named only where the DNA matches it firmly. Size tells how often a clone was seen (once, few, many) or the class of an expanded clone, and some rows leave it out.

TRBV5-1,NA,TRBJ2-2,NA,TGCGCCAGCAGATACTTGCAGACCGGGGAGCTGTTTTTT,CASRYLQTGELFF
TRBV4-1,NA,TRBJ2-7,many,TGCGCCAGCAGCCTGAATGCGGGTAGCAGGGAGGCTTACGAGCAGTACTTC,CASSLNAGSREAYEQYF
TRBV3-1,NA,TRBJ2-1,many,TGTGCCAGCAGCCCACTAACAGGGTTAGAAGGGCAGTTCTTC,CASSPLTGLEGQFF
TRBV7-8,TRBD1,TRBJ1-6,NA,TGTGCCAGCAGCCTCGGGACAGGGTTCCGTCGAGCAAATTCACCCCTCCACTTT,CASSLGTGFRRANSPLHF
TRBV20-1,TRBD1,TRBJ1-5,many,TGCAGTGCTCCACAGGGGCTCAATCAGCCCCAGCATTTT,CSAPQGLNQPQHF
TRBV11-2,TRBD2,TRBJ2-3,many,TGTGCCAGCAGCTTAGTGCGGGAGTCAGATACGCAGTATTTT,CASSLVRESDTQYF
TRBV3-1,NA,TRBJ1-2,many,TGTGCCAGCAGCCCGGGACTGGGAGTCTATGGCTACACCTTC,CASSPGLGVYGYTF
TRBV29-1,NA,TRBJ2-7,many,TGCAGCGTTCAATTGCGACAGAGCTCCTACGAGCAGTACTTC,CSVQLRQSSYEQYF
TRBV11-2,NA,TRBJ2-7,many,TGTGCCAGCAGCCACCTAAGGCGGGCCGAGCAGTACTTC,CASSHLRRAEQYF
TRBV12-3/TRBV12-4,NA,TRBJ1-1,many,TGTGCCAGCAGTTCCTCCGGGGGCAAGAACACTGAAGCTTTCTTT,CASSSSGGKNTEAFF
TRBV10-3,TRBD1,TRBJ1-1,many,TGTGCCATCAGTGAGTGGGGACAGGGGGCTGGGATGAACACTGAAGCTTTCTTT,CAISEWGQGAGMNTEAFF
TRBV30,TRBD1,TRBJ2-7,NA,TGTGCCTGGAGCGGGACAGGGAGCTCCTACGAGCAGTACTTC,CAWSGTGSSYEQYF
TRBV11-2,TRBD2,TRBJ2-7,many,TGTGCCAGTACCCCACAAAGCCGAACGCGACTAGCCTCCTACGAGCAGTACTTC,CASTPQSRTRLASYEQYF
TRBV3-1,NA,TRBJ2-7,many,TGTGCCAGCAGCCAAGATGGGCAGGGGCCCTACGAGCAGTACTTC,CASSQDGQGPYEQYF
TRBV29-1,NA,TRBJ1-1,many,TGCAGCGTTGCAGGGTCATTTGACCCGAACACTGAAGCTTTCTTT,CSVAGSFDPNTEAFF